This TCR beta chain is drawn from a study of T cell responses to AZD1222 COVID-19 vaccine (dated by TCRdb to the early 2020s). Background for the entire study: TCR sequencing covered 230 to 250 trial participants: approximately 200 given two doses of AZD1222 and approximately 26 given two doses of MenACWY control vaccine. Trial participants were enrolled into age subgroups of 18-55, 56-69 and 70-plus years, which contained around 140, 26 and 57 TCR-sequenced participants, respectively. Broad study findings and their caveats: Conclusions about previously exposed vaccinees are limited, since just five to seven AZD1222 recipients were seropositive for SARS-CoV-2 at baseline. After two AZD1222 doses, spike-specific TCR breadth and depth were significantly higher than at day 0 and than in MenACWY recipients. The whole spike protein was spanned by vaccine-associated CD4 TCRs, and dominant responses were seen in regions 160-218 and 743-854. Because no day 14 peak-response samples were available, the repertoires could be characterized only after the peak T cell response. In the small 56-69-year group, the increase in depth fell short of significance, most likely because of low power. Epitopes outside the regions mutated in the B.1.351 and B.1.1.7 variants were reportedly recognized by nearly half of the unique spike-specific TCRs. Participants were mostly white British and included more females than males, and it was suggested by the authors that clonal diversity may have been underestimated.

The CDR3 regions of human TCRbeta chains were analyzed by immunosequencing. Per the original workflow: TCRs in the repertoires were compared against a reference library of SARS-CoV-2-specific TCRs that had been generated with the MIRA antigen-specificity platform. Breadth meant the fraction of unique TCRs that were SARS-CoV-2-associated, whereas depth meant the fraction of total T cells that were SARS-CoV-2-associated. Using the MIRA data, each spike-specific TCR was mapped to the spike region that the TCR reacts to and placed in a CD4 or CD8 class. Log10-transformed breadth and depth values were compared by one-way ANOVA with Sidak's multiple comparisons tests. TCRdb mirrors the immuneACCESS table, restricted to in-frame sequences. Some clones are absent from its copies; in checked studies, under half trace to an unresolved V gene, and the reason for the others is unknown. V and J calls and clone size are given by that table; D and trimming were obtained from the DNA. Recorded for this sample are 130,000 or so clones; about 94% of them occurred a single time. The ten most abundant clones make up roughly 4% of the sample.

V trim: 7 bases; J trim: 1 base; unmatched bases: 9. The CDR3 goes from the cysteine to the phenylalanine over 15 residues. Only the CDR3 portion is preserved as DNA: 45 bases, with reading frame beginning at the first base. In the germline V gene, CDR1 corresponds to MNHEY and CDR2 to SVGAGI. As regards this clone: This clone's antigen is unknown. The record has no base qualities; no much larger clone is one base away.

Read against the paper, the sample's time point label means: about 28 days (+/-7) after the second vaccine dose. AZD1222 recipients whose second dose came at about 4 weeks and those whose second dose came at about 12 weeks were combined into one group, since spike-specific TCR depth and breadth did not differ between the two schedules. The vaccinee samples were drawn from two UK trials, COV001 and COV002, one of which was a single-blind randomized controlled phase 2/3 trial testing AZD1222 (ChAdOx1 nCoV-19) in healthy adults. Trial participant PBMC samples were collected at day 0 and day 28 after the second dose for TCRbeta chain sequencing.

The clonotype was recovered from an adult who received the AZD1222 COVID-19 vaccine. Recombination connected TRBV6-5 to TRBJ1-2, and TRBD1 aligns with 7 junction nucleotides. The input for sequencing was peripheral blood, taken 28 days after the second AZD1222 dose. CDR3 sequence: CASNLPGQLNYGYTF. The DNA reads TGTGCCAGCAACCTTCCGGGACAGCTTAACTATGGCTACACCTTC.